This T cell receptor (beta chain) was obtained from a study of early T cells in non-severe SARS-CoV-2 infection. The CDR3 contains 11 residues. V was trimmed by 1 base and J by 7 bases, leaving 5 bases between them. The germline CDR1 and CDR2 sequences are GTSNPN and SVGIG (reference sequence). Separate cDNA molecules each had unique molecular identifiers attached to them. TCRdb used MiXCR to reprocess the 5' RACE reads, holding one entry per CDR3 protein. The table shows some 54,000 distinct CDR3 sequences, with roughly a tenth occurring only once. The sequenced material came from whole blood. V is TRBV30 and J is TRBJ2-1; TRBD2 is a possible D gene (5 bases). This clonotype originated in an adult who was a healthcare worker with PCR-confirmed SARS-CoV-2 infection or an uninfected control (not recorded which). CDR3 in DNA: TGTGCCTGGAGTGGGGAGAATGAGCAGTTCTTC. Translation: CAWSGENEQFF.